Here is one T cell receptor beta chain with its context. Its antigen is not known. CDR3 size: 15 residues. Trimming cost V 2 bases and J 9 bases, with 16 bases left between them. Germline V gene data show CDR1 as SNHLY and CDR2 as FYNNEI. Some clones are missing from TCRdb's copy, which holds only in-frame ones; the method was immunoSEQ multiplex PCR. Of more than 60,000 clones listed, about 90% are singletons. The sample is drawn from a study of OX40 agonist ivuxolimab in advanced cancers. Overall study: The study enrolled dose-escalation patients with hepatocellular carcinoma, melanoma, renal cell or head and neck cancer. Study results and caveats: Average numbers of expanded clones were greater in CD8+ T cells than in CD4+. In the 0.1-3.0 mg/kg groups, partial responders showed among the lowest expansion. Low normalized clonal expansion also occurred in some nonresponding patients.

This specimen was CD4+ or CD8+ T cells sorted from blood, taken in a trial of the OX40 agonist ivuxolimab. The origin of this receptor is an adult with an advanced solid tumor such as melanoma, head and neck, liver or kidney cancer. V usage is TRBV2 and J usage is TRBJ2-2; D possibly uses TRBD1 or TRBD2 (6 bases each). The CDR3 coding sequence is TGTGCCAGCAGTGAATCTAGGGGGGCCATCCGGGAGCTGTTTTTT. This codes for CASSESRGAIRELFF.